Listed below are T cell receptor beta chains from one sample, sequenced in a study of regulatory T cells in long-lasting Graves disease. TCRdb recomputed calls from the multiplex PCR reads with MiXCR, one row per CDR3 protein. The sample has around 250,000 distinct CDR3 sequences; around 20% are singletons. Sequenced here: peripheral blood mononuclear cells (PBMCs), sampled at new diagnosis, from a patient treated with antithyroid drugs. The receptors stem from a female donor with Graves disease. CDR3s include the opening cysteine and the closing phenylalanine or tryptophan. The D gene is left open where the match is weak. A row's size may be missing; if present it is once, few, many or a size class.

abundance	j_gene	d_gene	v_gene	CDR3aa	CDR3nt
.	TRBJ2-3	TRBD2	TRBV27	CASRSGRPSTDTQYF	TGTGCCAGCAGGAGCGGGAGGCCTAGCACAGATACGCAGTATTTT
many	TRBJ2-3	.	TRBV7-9	CASSLDLGATQYF	TGTGCCAGCAGCTTAGATCTTGGGGCTACGCAGTATTTT
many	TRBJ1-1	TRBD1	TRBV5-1	CASSWTGGTEAFF	TGCGCCAGCAGCTGGACAGGGGGAACTGAAGCTTTCTTT
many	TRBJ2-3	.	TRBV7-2	CASRESPSTDTQYF	TGTGCCAGCAGGGAAAGTCCTAGCACAGATACGCAGTATTTT
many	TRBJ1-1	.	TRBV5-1	CASSSRTAHTEAFF	TGCGCCAGCAGCTCCCGGACCGCCCACACTGAAGCTTTCTTT
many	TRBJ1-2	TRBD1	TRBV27	CASSLTGGNYGYTF	TGTGCCAGCAGTCTGACAGGGGGCAACTATGGCTACACCTTC
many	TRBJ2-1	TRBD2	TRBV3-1	CASSPSAGGRYNEQFF	TGTGCCAGCAGCCCATCAGCGGGGGGACGATACAATGAGCAGTTCTTC
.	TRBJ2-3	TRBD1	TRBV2	CAAKGQLSTDTQYF	TGTGCCGCGAAGGGACAGCTAAGCACAGATACGCAGTATTTT
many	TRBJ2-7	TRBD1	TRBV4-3	CASSQDRHRGISYEQYF	TGCGCCAGCAGCCAAGACAGACACAGGGGAATTTCCTACGAGCAGTACTTC
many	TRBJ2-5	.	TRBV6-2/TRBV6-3	CASNLAVQGTQYF	TGTGCCAGCAATCTGGCGGTCCAGGGGACCCAGTACTTC
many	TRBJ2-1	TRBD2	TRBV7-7	CASSPQLAGFDEQFF	TGTGCCAGCAGCCCCCAACTAGCGGGATTCGATGAGCAGTTCTTC
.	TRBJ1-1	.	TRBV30	CAWSVRGGMGTNTEAFF	TGTGCCTGGAGTGTACGAGGGGGGATGGGCACTAACACTGAAGCTTTCTTT
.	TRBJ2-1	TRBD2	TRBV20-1	CSASLAGHGHEQFF	TGCAGTGCTAGTCTAGCGGGACACGGACATGAGCAGTTCTTC
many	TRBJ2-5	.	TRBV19	CASSKSGTPLMETQYF	TGTGCCAGTAGTAAATCCGGGACACCCTTGATGGAGACCCAGTACTTC
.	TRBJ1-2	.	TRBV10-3	CAITGGSNYGYTF	TGTGCCATCACCGGGGGATCTAACTATGGCTACACCTTC
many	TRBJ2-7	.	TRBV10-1	CASIWRDRNYEQYF	TGCGCCAGCATTTGGCGGGACAGAAACTACGAGCAGTACTTC
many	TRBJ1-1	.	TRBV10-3	CAISGVDRNTEAFF	TGTGCCATCAGTGGAGTGGACAGAAACACTGAAGCTTTCTTT
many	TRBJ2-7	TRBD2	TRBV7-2	CASSWASGEPSYEQYF	TGTGCCAGCAGCTGGGCTAGCGGGGAGCCATCCTACGAGCAGTACTTC
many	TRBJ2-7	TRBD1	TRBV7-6	CASSRGTGREQYF	TGTGCCAGCAGCCGAGGGACAGGGAGGGAGCAGTACTTC
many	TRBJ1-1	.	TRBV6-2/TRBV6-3	CASRLQGNTEAFF	TGTGCCAGCAGGTTACAGGGGAACACTGAAGCTTTCTTT
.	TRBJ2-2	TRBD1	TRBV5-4	CASSVDHRGPNTGELFF	TGTGCCAGCAGCGTTGACCACAGGGGCCCGAACACCGGGGAGCTGTTTTTT
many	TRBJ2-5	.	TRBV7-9	CASSFGEGRRETQYF	TGTGCCAGCAGCTTTGGCGAGGGGCGGCGGGAGACCCAGTACTTC
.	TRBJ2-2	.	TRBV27	CASSQDGTGELFF	TGTGCCAGCAGTCAAGATGGGACCGGGGAGCTGTTTTTT
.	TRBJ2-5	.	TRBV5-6	CASRVQGDEQSF	TGTGCCAGCAGAGTACAGGGAGATGAGCAGTCCTTC
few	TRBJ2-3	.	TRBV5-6	CASSFVTDTQYF	TGTGCCAGCAGCTTCGTCACAGATACGCAGTATTTT
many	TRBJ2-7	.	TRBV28	CASSFGPPRSYEQYF	TGTGCCAGCAGCTTCGGGCCCCCGAGGTCCTACGAGCAGTACTTC
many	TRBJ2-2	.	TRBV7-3	CASSSGSLGTGELFF	TGTGCCAGCAGCTCCGGGTCGTTAGGGACCGGGGAGCTGTTTTTT
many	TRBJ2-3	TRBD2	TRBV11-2	CASSLALWRGTSTDTQYF	TGTGCCAGCAGCTTAGCGTTGTGGCGGGGGACTAGCACAGATACGCAGTATTTT
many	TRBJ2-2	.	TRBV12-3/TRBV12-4	CASSYGGTNTGELFF	TGTGCCAGCAGTTATGGGGGAACAAACACCGGGGAGCTGTTTTTT
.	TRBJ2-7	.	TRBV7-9	CASSFGTASYEQYF	TGTGCCAGCAGCTTTGGGACGGCCTCCTACGAGCAGTACTTC
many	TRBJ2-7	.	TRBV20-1	CSATRTPTYEQYF	TGCAGTGCTACGAGGACACCCACCTACGAGCAGTACTTC
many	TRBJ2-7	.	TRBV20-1	CSAFRMDGYEQYF	TGCAGTGCTTTCCGTATGGACGGATACGAGCAGTACTTC
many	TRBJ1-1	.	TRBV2	CASSGFGNTEAFF	TGTGCCAGCAGTGGCTTCGGGAACACTGAAGCTTTCTTT
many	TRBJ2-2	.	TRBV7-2	CASSRTVNTGELFF	TGTGCCAGCAGCCGGACAGTGAACACCGGGGAGCTGTTTTTT
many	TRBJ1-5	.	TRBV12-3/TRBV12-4	CASSPGRDRNQPQHF	TGTGCCAGCAGCCCGGGGAGGGATCGCAATCAGCCCCAGCATTTT
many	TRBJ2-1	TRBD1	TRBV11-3	CASRSPGTGNEQFF	TGTGCCAGCAGAAGTCCCGGGACAGGGAATGAGCAGTTCTTC
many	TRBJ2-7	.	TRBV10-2	CASSSGDSSSYEQYF	TGCGCCAGCAGTTCGGGGGATTCGAGCTCCTACGAGCAGTACTTC
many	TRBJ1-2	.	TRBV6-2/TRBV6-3	CASSYQDREYGYTF	TGTGCCAGCAGTTACCAGGACAGAGAGTATGGCTACACCTTC
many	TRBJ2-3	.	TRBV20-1	CSATPLTDTQYF	TGCAGTGCTACCCCTTTGACAGATACGCAGTATTTT
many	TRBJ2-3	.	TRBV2	CASSRWGSTDTQYF	TGTGCCAGCAGCCGTTGGGGTAGCACAGATACGCAGTATTTT
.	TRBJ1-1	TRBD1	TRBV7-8	CAQKEGAIEAFF	TGTGCCCAAAAGGAGGGGGCGATTGAAGCTTTCTTT
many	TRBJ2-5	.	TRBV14	CASSQNTEETQYF	TGTGCCAGCAGCCAGAACACAGAAGAGACCCAGTACTTC
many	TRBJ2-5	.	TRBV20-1	CSATRGETQYF	TGCAGTGCTACTAGGGGGGAGACCCAGTACTTC
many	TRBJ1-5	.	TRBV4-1	CASSQEGGHGWAQHF	TGCGCCAGCAGCCAAGAAGGCGGGCACGGTTGGGCCCAGCATTTT
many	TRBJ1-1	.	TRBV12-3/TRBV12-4	CASTPGQRSAEAFF	TGTGCCAGCACCCCAGGACAGCGGAGCGCTGAAGCTTTCTTT
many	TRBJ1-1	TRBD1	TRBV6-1	CASEGTVNTEAFF	TGTGCCAGCGAGGGGACAGTGAACACTGAAGCTTTCTTT
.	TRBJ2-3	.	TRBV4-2	CASSQDPFGGMNTQYF	TGTGCCAGCAGCCAAGATCCGTTTGGAGGTATGAATACGCAGTATTTT
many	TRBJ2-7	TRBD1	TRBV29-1	CSVVGQGYEQYF	TGCAGCGTTGTAGGACAGGGCTACGAGCAGTACTTC
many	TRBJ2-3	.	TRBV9	CASQEEGVWSGTDTQYF	TGTGCCAGCCAAGAAGAAGGGGTGTGGAGTGGCACAGATACGCAGTATTTT
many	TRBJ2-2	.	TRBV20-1	CSARDSGQNTGELFF	TGCAGTGCTAGAGATTCGGGACAGAACACCGGGGAGCTGTTTTTT
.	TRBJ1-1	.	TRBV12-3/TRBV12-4	CASSFRQLHAFF	TGTGCCAGCAGTTTCCGACAGCTTCATGCTTTCTTT
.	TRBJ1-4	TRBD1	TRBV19	CASSSRTGNFNEKLFF	TGTGCCAGTAGTTCGCGGACAGGGAATTTTAATGAAAAACTGTTTTTT
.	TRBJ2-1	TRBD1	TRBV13	CASSLGGGTGNNEQLF	TGTGCCAGCAGCCTAGGAGGGGGGACAGGAAACAATGAGCAGCTCTTC
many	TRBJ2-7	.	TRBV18	CASSPQAGRYEQYF	TGTGCCAGCTCACCACAGGCAGGGCGGTACGAGCAGTACTTC